One T cell receptor (beta chain) is described in this entry. No antigen is known for it. This entry belongs to a study of cytotoxic CD8 clonotypes in ibrutinib-treated CLL. Overall study results and limits: An increase in clonality occurred at ibrutinib response, followed by a return toward baseline at progression.

TCRdb's copy holds only in-frame clones and misses some; the assay was immunoSEQ multiplex PCR. The profile covers roughly 180,000 clones, with about 80% appearing a single time and less than 6% taken by the ten largest. This clonotype originated in a human donor with chronic lymphocytic leukemia. The source material was PBMCs, sampled after 24 months of ibrutinib treatment.

The CDR3 is CASSYSGVDGEQYF. CDR3 nucleotides: TGTGCCAGCAGTTACTCGGGGGTCGATGGCGAGCAGTACTTC. The J gene is TRBJ2-7, the V gene TRBV6-5, with D tentatively TRBD1 or TRBD2 (5 bases each). The V end lost 0 bases, the J end lost 6 bases, and 12 bases lay between the germline ends. This CDR3 is 14 amino acids long. Germline CDR1 is MNHEY and CDR2 is SVGAGI.